The 27 T cell receptor beta chains presented below share a single source sample, sequenced in a study of untreated major depressive disorder. Using immunoSEQ multiplex PCR, the repertoire was profiled, and TCRdb retains in-frame clones only, with some absent. There are tens of thousands of clones in the sample; roughly 91% occur only once, and around 0.3% lies in the top ten. Source material: CD4+ T cells from PBMCs. Every receptor here comes from a man in his thirties or forties in good health.

This chain links TRBV6-5 with TRBJ2-7; perhaps TRBD2 as D (7 bases). The V gene lost 5 bases and the J gene lost 3 bases, with 17 bases spanning the gap. The CDR3 is made up of 15 amino acids. Germline-derived CDR1 and CDR2 are MNHEY and SVGAGI. The DNA for the CDR3 is TGTGCCAGCAGTCAGGATCGGGGGGCCAGCTACGAGCAGTACTTC. This codes for CASSQDRGASYEQYF.

The chain carries TRBV7-3 and TRBJ2-7; maybe TRBD2 (5 bases). CDR3 size: 14 residues. Deletions cut 6 bases from V and 0 bases from J, with 12 bases between. Germline loops: CDR1 SGHTA, CDR2 FQGTGA. This chain's CDR3 is CASSPGSTSYEQYF. The CDR3 DNA follows: TGTGCCAGCAGTCCGGGATCCACCTCCTACGAGCAGTACTTC.

The genes are TRBV11-2 and TRBJ2-1; 10 nucleotides agree with TRBD2. The CDR3 consists of 15 residues. Germline-derived CDR1 and CDR2 are SGHAT and FQNNGV. J was trimmed by 4 bases and V by 6 bases; bases with no gene match: 6. CDR3 region: CASSPTSGRYNEQFF. In DNA, the CDR3 is TGTGCCAGCAGTCCGACTAGCGGGCGATACAATGAGCAGTTCTTC.

V usage is TRBV27 and J usage is TRBJ2-7, with 14 bases fitting TRBD2. Trimming took 9 bases from V and 3 from J; bases not matched to a gene: 10. In germline, CDR1 is MNHEY, CDR2 SMNVEV (reference sequence). The CDR3 runs to 16 residues. The CDR3 is CASRGLAGEGFYEQYF. The DNA of the CDR3 is TGTGCCAGTCGGGGACTAGCGGGAGAGGGATTCTACGAGCAGTACTTC.

The rearrangement links TRBV4-1 to TRBJ2-2; TRBD2 agrees at 7 bases. J gave up 6 bases and V 5 bases, and 9 bases lay outside the gene matches. This CDR3 has 15 amino acids. Germline loops: CDR1 MGHRA, CDR2 YSYEKL. In nucleotides, the CDR3 is TGCGCCAGCAGCGAAAGGTGGCGGGAGCCCGGGGAGCTGTTTTTT. Its translation is CASSERWREPGELFF.

The chain joins TRBV4-1 to TRBJ1-1, with D possibly being TRBD1 (5 bases). The V and J ends lost 1 base and 0 bases respectively, with 9 bases between them. The CDR3 totals 15 residues. Germline loops: CDR1 MGHRA, CDR2 YSYEKL. CDR3 protein: CASSQADRMNTEAFF. CDR3 nucleotide sequence: TGCGCCAGCAGCCAAGCTGACAGAATGAACACTGAAGCTTTCTTT.

The J gene is TRBJ1-1, the V gene TRBV6-5, with D unclear. V was trimmed by 0 bases and J by 7 bases, leaving 9 bases between them. This CDR3 is 13 amino acids long. Per germline, CDR1 MNHEY and CDR2 SVGAGI. DNA for the CDR3: TGTGCCAGCAGTTACTCGATCGGGCGTGAAGCTTTCTTT. Encoded protein: CASSYSIGREAFF.

The chain recombines TRBV10-3 with TRBJ1-2; maybe TRBD1 (5 bases). V was shortened by 7 bases and J by 0 bases, with 21 bases between the two germline ends. The germline gives CDR1 ENHRY, CDR2 SYGVKD. The CDR3 has 17 amino acids. CDR3 nucleotides: TGTGCCATCAAAAACACAGGATCGACGCCGCCTAACTATGGCTACACCTTC. Amino acid sequence: CAIKNTGSTPPNYGYTF.

This chain uses TRBV5-1 with TRBJ2-2; 11 bases agree with TRBD1. Germline lookup yields CDR1 SGHRS and CDR2 YFSETQ. Unmatched junction bases numbered 8, after V lost 7 bases and J lost 6 bases. The CDR3 extends over 15 amino acids. CDR3 region: CASGPPGQGAGELFF. The CDR3, as DNA: TGCGCCAGCGGACCCCCGGGACAGGGGGCCGGGGAGCTGTTTTTT.

The gene calls are TRBV7-2 and TRBJ1-2; 7 positions match TRBD1. Losses at the gene ends were 5 bases for V and 0 bases for J; bases not matched to a gene: 9. The CDR3 length is 16 residues. The germline V gene has CDR1 SGHTA and CDR2 FQGNSA. CDR3 sequence reads: CASSPTTGTANYGYTF. The CDR3 nucleotides are TGTGCCAGCAGCCCAACCACCGGGACAGCTAACTATGGCTACACCTTC.

The chain links TRBV2 to TRBJ2-1; tentatively, D is TRBD2 (7 bases). Per the germline V gene, CDR1 is SNHLY and CDR2 is FYNNEI. The CDR3 has 15 residues. The V and J ends lost 4 bases and 2 bases respectively, with 12 bases between them. Here the CDR3 DNA reads TGTGCCAGCAGTGCGGGCGGGGGCACCTACAATGAGCAGTTCTTC. Amino acids: CASSAGGGTYNEQFF. Full variable domain (rest looked up from reference TRBV2 and TRBJ2-1): EPEVTQTPSHQVTQMGQEVILRCVPISNHLYFYWYRQILGQKVEFLVSFYNNEISEKSEIFDDQFSVERPDGSNFTLKIRSTKLEDSAMYFCASSAGGGTYNEQFFGPGTRLTVL.

This chain joins TRBV27 and TRBJ1-1; D not certain. CDR3 size: 15 residues. Trimming left V 0 bases short and J 0 bases short, with 8 bases between. Germline V lookup: CDR1 MNHEY, CDR2 SMNVEV (reference sequence). The CDR3 protein is CASSLSPALNTEAFF. The CDR3 bases are TGTGCCAGCAGTTTATCCCCGGCCCTGAACACTGAAGCTTTCTTT.

This clone was detected a few times. The rearrangement uses TRBV20-1 and TRBJ1-5; D unresolved. V was shortened by 6 bases and J by 6 bases, with 9 bases between the two germline ends. CDR1 and CDR2 from the germline V gene are DFQATT and SNEGSKA (reference sequence). The CDR3 extends over 11 amino acids. The CDR3 reads CSASGAQPQHF. In DNA, the CDR3 is TGCAGTGCCTCGGGTGCTCAGCCCCAGCATTTT.

V is TRBV20-1 and J is TRBJ2-1; D unclear. The CDR3 is made up of 11 amino acids. The V gene's germline CDR1 is DFQATT and CDR2 SNEGSKA (reference sequence). Trimming left V 1 base short and J 9 bases short, with 7 bases between. The CDR3 coding sequence is TGCAGTGCTAGAGCCCCCGGTGAGCAGTTCTTC. Translating it yields CSARAPGEQFF.

This sequence joins TRBV5-1 and TRBJ2-5; 10 bases line up with TRBD1. Germline CDR1 SGHRS, CDR2 YFSETQ. With V trimmed by 4 bases and J by 7 bases, 4 bases remained unmatched. This CDR3 spans 13 amino acids. In DNA, the CDR3 is TGCGCCAGCAGCCCACGGACAGGGGGGACCCAGTACTTC. Residues: CASSPRTGGTQYF. Using reference TRBV5-1 and TRBJ2-5 for the parts outside the CDR3, the full variable domain is KAGVTQTPRYLIKTRGQQVTLSCSPISGHRSVSWYQQTPGQGLQFLFEYFSETQRNKGNFPGRFSGRQFSNSRSEMNVSTLELGDSALYLCASSPRTGGTQYFGPGTRLLVL.

V and J are TRBV11-2 and TRBJ2-3; D is uncertain. The length of the CDR3 is 13 residues. V lost 1 base and J lost 4, with 6 bases in between. Germline assignment: CDR1 SGHAT and CDR2 FQNNGV. The CDR3 bases are TGTGCCAGCAGCTTAGTTTTTGCAGATACGCAGTATTTT. Its protein product is CASSLVFADTQYF.

The chain employs TRBV4-1 and TRBJ2-1, with TRBD2 matching over 13 bases. Unmatched junction bases numbered 6, after V lost 6 bases and J lost 7 bases. Per germline, CDR1 MGHRA and CDR2 YSYEKL. The CDR3 spans 15 residues. CDR3 loop: CASRAGLAGSNEQFF. The CDR3 nucleotides are TGCGCCAGCAGAGCGGGACTAGCGGGATCGAATGAGCAGTTCTTC.

This clone was seen just once. The CDR3 coding sequence is TGCGCCAGCAGCCTAGAGGGCGGGGGCCAGGCCGAGCAGTACTTC. This encodes CASSLEGGGQAEQYF. The chain links TRBV4-3 to TRBJ2-7, with D tentatively TRBD2 (7 bases). Germline V gene data show CDR1 as LGHNA and CDR2 as YSLEER. The germline V and J ends were trimmed by 4 bases and 6 bases, with 19 bases remaining between them. There are 15 residues in the CDR3.

CDR3 region: CASRPSGGGETQYF. CDR3 coding DNA: TGTGCCAGCAGGCCGAGCGGGGGCGGAGAGACCCAGTACTTC. The rearrangement links TRBV6-5 to TRBJ2-5, with 8 nucleotides matching TRBD2. Trimming at V came to 6 bases and at J to 4 bases, leaving 7 bases not matched to a gene. Germline CDR1 is MNHEY and CDR2 is SVGAGI. The CDR3 runs 14 residues.

The chain has TRBV6-5 and TRBJ1-5; 8 nucleotides agree with TRBD1. The ends lost 6 bases at V and 6 bases at J; junction bases unmatched: 4. This CDR3 has 13 amino acids. CDR1 is MNHEY, CDR2 SVGAGI, per germline. The CDR3 reads CASRTGDSQPQHF. In DNA, the CDR3 is TGTGCCAGCAGGACAGGGGATAGTCAGCCCCAGCATTTT.

This rearrangement joins TRBV4-1 to TRBJ2-3; D call uncertain. CDR1 and CDR2 (germline): MGHRA, YSYEKL. CDR3 length: 14 amino acids. The V end was cut by 0 bases, the J end by 2 bases, with 6 bases between. CDR3 in DNA: TGCGCCAGCAGCCAAGACAGTTACACAGATACGCAGTATTTT. Translating gives CASSQDSYTDTQYF.

This clone was picked up one time. This chain's CDR3 is CASSQLRSGELFF. The CDR3 bases are TGCGCCAGCAGCCAACTCCGATCCGGGGAGCTGTTTTTT. The chain couples TRBV4-1 to TRBJ2-2; no clear D. The CDR3 consists of 13 residues. The germline CDR1 and CDR2 sequences are MGHRA and YSYEKL. The V and J ends lost 2 bases and 6 bases respectively, with 7 bases between them.

V usage is TRBV2 and J usage is TRBJ2-2, with a tentative D call TRBD2 (6 bases). The V gene lost 9 bases and the J gene lost 6 bases, with 17 bases spanning the gap. This CDR3 has 14 amino acids. In germline, CDR1 is SNHLY, CDR2 FYNNEI. For the CDR3, the DNA is TGTGCCAGTGCACGGACTAAAAAGTCCGGGGAGCTGTTTTTT. Its translation: CASARTKKSGELFF.

The genes are TRBV10-3 and TRBJ2-2, with 11 bases aligning to TRBD2. Per germline, CDR1 ENHRY and CDR2 SYGVKD. CDR3 length equals 18 residues. Losses at the gene ends were 3 bases for V and 3 bases for J; bases not matched to a gene: 9. CDR3 loop: CAISEASGRLIYTGELFF. CDR3 bases: TGTGCCATCAGTGAAGCTAGCGGGAGGTTAATTTACACCGGGGAGCTGTTTTTT.

The table lists this clone with a count of one. This chain links TRBV6-5 with TRBJ1-2; the match to TRBD1 covers 8 bases. This CDR3 region has 16 residues. Germline V gene lookup returns CDR1 MNHEY and CDR2 SVGAGI. V gave up 4 bases and J gave up 4 bases; unmatched junction bases: 11. Written as DNA, the CDR3 is TGTGCCAGCAGTTGGGTCCGGACAGGGACCAGCTATGGCTACACCTTC. Translation gives CASSWVRTGTSYGYTF.

This clone was counted a single time. For the CDR3, the DNA is TGTGCCAGCAGCGGAGGGACCGCGGTTTTATTGTATGAAGCTTTCTTT. It encodes CASSGGTAVLLYEAFF. This chain connects TRBV5-6 to TRBJ1-1; D perhaps matches TRBD1 (5 bases). The CDR3 loop spans 16 amino acids. Trimming removed 4 bases from V and 7 bases from J, with 23 bases in between. CDR1 and CDR2 (germline): SGHDT, YYEEEE.

The chain carries TRBV4-2 and TRBJ1-1; D is ambiguous. This CDR3 is built from 13 residues. V was shortened by 4 bases and J by 2 bases, with 8 bases between the two germline ends. Germline V gene data show CDR1 as LGHNA and CDR2 as YNFKEQ. CDR3 sequence: CASSPSSNTEAFF. Here the CDR3 DNA reads TGTGCCAGCAGCCCCTCAAGTAACACTGAAGCTTTCTTT.